What follows are 27 T cell receptor beta chains derived from one specimen sequenced in a study of control samples from healthy donors and cancer patients. Sequenced by immunoSEQ multiplex PCR; TCRdb stores in-frame clones only, minus some. The profile shows approximately 100,000 clones, 82% of them singletons. Sequenced input: blood. The receptor set was obtained from a man aged 55-75 years in good health.

This clone was seen a single time. The chain carries TRBV10-3 and TRBJ2-7; the match to TRBD2 covers 9 bases. From germline, CDR1 is ENHRY and CDR2 SYGVKD. With 4 bases clipped from V and 5 bases from J, the junction kept 3 bases outside the gene matches. The length of the CDR3 is 13 residues. The CDR3 coding sequence is TGTGCCATCAGTGGACTAGCGGCCGACGAGCAGTACTTC. It encodes CAISGLAADEQYF.

This chain links TRBV18 with TRBJ2-5; 8 nucleotides align to TRBD1. This CDR3 has 16 residues. Trimming took 2 bases from V and 4 from J; bases not matched to a gene: 9. Per germline, CDR1 KGHSH and CDR2 LQKENI. CDR3 sequence (DNA): TGTGCCAGCTCACCATGGGCAGACAGGGGAGGAGAGACCCAGTACTTC. Translated, it gives CASSPWADRGGETQYF.

This clone appeared once. The chain uses TRBV5-1 and TRBJ2-7; maybe TRBD1 (6 bases). The CDR3 consists of 15 residues. In germline, CDR1 is SGHRS, CDR2 YFSETQ. The V end lost 0 bases, the J end lost 0 bases, and 10 bases lay between the germline ends. Written as DNA, the CDR3 is TGCGCCAGCAGCTTGGGGTACAGGGACTCCTACGAGCAGTACTTC. This codes for CASSLGYRDSYEQYF.

The chain combines TRBV29-1 with TRBJ1-2, with D possibly being TRBD1 (5 bases). The CDR3 contains 15 residues. Germline CDR1 is SQVTM and CDR2 is ANQGSEA. The V gene lost 0 bases and the J gene lost 5 bases, with 16 bases spanning the gap. CDR3 sequence: CSVEDSTRGGYGYTF. CDR3 in DNA: TGCAGCGTTGAAGACTCGACAAGGGGTGGATATGGCTACACCTTC.

The rearrangement links TRBV10-3 to TRBJ2-7; 13 bases map to TRBD2. J lost 7 bases, V lost 4 bases, and 7 bases had no gene match. CDR1 is ENHRY, CDR2 SYGVKD, per germline. The CDR3 contains 15 residues. CDR3 DNA sequence: TGTGCCATCAGTGGGGGACTAGCGGGGTCGGGAGAGCAGTACTTC. This translates into CAISGGLAGSGEQYF.

V gene TRBV9 combines with J gene TRBJ1-1, with D tentatively TRBD1 (5 bases). CDR1 is SGDLS, CDR2 YYNGEE, per germline. V shed 4 bases and J shed 8 bases, with 12 bases lying between them. The CDR3 extends over 12 amino acids. CDR3 sequence (DNA): TGTGCCAGCAGCTTATCAGGGACCGAAGCTTTCTTT. Protein: CASSLSGTEAFF.

The rearrangement uses TRBV11-3 and TRBJ1-6; D call uncertain. The germline gives CDR1 SGHNT, CDR2 YENEEA. V shed 2 bases and J shed 10 bases, with 12 bases lying between them. This CDR3 has 14 amino acids. CDR3 in DNA: TGTGCCAGCAGCTTACTCCCTACGGGGTCACCCCTCCACTTT. Translated, it gives CASSLLPTGSPLHF. The variable domain in full, with the rest retrieved from reference TRBV11-3 and TRBJ1-6, is EAGVVQSPRYKIIEKKQPVAFWCNPISGHNTLYWYLQNLGQGPELLIRYENEEAVDDSQLPKDRFSAERLKGVDSTLKIQPAELGDSAVYLCASSLLPTGSPLHFGNGTRLTVT.

The chain is built from TRBV6-1 and TRBJ1-2, with 7 bases fitting TRBD1. The CDR3 spans 17 residues. J lost 1 base, V lost 3 bases, and 11 bases had no gene match. Germline CDR1 is MNHNS and CDR2 is SASEGT. The CDR3 loop reads CASSDGTAGEVNYGYTF. The DNA for the CDR3 is TGTGCCAGCAGTGACGGGACAGCCGGAGAAGTTAACTATGGCTACACCTTC.

As regards this clone: Other DNA sequences of this sample code for an identical CDR3. V gene TRBV9 combines with J gene TRBJ2-5; no firm D call. V lost 0 bases and J 2 bases, leaving 5 bases between the germline ends. Germline values: CDR1 SGDLS, CDR2 YYNGEE. The CDR3 runs 13 residues. The CDR3: CASSVGPQETQYF. CDR3 DNA sequence: TGTGCCAGCAGCGTAGGCCCTCAAGAGACCCAGTACTTC.

The chain combines TRBV6-5 with TRBJ2-5; perhaps TRBD2 as D (6 bases). Trimming stripped 1 base from V and 1 base from J, with 13 bases between. There are 16 residues in the CDR3. The V gene's germline CDR1 is MNHEY and CDR2 SVGAGI. In DNA, the CDR3 is TGTGCCAGCAGTTACTTTGGGCGGAGGGGCCAAGAGACCCAGTACTTC. Translation gives CASSYFGRRGQETQYF.

The chain uses TRBV2 and TRBJ1-6; D is perhaps TRBD1 (5 bases). This CDR3 has 15 residues. V was clipped by 2 bases and J by 7 bases, with 12 bases between them. CDR1 is SNHLY, CDR2 FYNNEI, per germline. Written as DNA, the CDR3 is TGTGCCAGCAGTGAATGGGGTCGGGGGAATTCACCCCTCCACTTT. Protein: CASSEWGRGNSPLHF.

The chain links TRBV28 to TRBJ2-5, with 7 bases fitting TRBD1. Germline lookup yields CDR1 MDHEN and CDR2 SYDVKM. The CDR3 has 15 residues. The ends lost 6 bases at V and 2 bases at J; junction bases unmatched: 9. DNA of the CDR3: TGTGCCAGCAGCTTAGCCCGACAGGGTCAAGAGACCCAGTACTTC. Translated, it gives CASSLARQGQETQYF.

This clone was recorded a few times. V and J are TRBV24-1 and TRBJ1-5; the D is unclear. Trimming pared 8 bases from V and 4 bases from J, leaving 11 bases between. This CDR3 spans 13 amino acids. Germline assignment: CDR1 KGHDR and CDR2 SFDVKD. Here the CDR3 reads CATKWRANQPQHF. The CDR3 nucleotides read TGTGCCACCAAGTGGCGGGCAAATCAGCCCCAGCATTTT.

The chain carries TRBV6-5 and TRBJ2-1; D unclear. The V gene lost 2 bases and the J gene lost 0 bases, with 8 bases spanning the gap. The CDR3 runs 15 residues. CDR1 MNHEY and CDR2 SVGAGI come from the germline V gene. The CDR3 nucleotides read TGTGCCAGCAGTTACGAGTGGGGCTCCTACAATGAGCAGTTCTTC. Amino acid sequence: CASSYEWGSYNEQFF.

The V and J genes are TRBV7-6 and TRBJ2-3; tentative D call: TRBD1 (5 bases). This CDR3 contains 16 residues. Germline loops: CDR1 SGHVS, CDR2 FNYEAQ. V dropped 5 bases and J dropped 0 bases, with 15 bases sitting between them. The CDR3 loop reads CASSTDSHGSTDTQYF. The CDR3 bases are TGTGCCAGCAGCACTGACAGCCACGGAAGCACAGATACGCAGTATTTT.

As DNA, the CDR3 is TGTGCCAGCAGCGATCTCAACTTACAGGATAGCACAGATACGCAGTATTTT. Amino acid sequence: CASSDLNLQDSTDTQYF. The chain carries TRBV7-8 and TRBJ2-3; the D gene is possibly TRBD1 (5 bases). Trimming removed 5 bases from V and 0 bases from J, with 18 bases in between. The CDR3 consists of 17 residues. In germline, CDR1 is SGHVS, CDR2 FQNEAQ.

This sequence joins TRBV5-1 and TRBJ2-7; the D gene is possibly TRBD1 (6 bases). Trimming took off 2 bases at V and 0 bases at J, with 12 bases between the two ends. Per germline, CDR1 SGHRS and CDR2 YFSETQ. The CDR3 is 15 amino acids. The CDR3 nucleotides read TGCGCCAGCAGCTTAGCATTGGGGGCCTCCTACGAGCAGTACTTC. Its translation is CASSLALGASYEQYF.

This clone was observed a single time. The V and J genes are TRBV5-6 and TRBJ2-5; the match to TRBD2 covers 8 bases. The CDR3 totals 17 residues. The V and J ends lost 0 bases and 9 bases, in that order; junction bases with no gene match: 16. Germline CDR1 reads SGHDT; CDR2 reads YYEEEE. DNA for the CDR3: TGTGCCAGCAGCTTGGCCGGGCGGGGGGACCCAGAAGGGGCCCAGTACTTC. Protein sequence: CASSLAGRGDPEGAQYF.

V and J are TRBV6-5 and TRBJ1-1; D possibly corresponds to TRBD1 (5 bases). Germline CDR1 and CDR2: MNHEY and SVGAGI. The CDR3 runs to 13 residues. Between the trimmed V and J ends, which lost 2 bases and 5 bases, there was a span of 9 bases. Here the CDR3 reads CASSYRQGTEAFF. CDR3 nucleotides: TGTGCCAGCAGTTACCGGCAGGGAACTGAAGCTTTCTTT.

The V and J genes are TRBV30 and TRBJ1-1; 12 bases map to TRBD1. The CDR3 totals 15 residues. Germline assignment: CDR1 GTSNPN and CDR2 SVGIG (reference sequence). Trimming took 0 bases from V and 9 from J; bases not matched to a gene: 8. CDR3 nucleotide sequence: TGTGCCTGGAGTGTAGGGACAGGGGGCAAAAGTAAAGCTTTCTTT. Protein: CAWSVGTGGKSKAFF. Using reference TRBV30 and TRBJ1-1 for the parts outside the CDR3, the full variable domain is SQTIHQWPATLVQPVGSPLSLECTVEGTSNPNLYWYRQAAGRGLQLLFYSVGIGQISSEVPQNLSASRPQDRQFILSSKKLLLSDSGFYLCAWSVGTGGKSKAFFGQGTRLTVV.

J is TRBJ2-2 and V is TRBV18; D is unresolved. Germline V gene sequence: CDR1 KGHSH, CDR2 LQKENI. The CDR3 contains 14 residues. V was cut by 6 bases and J by 2 bases, with 10 bases left in between. The CDR3 reads CASSPVLNTGELFF. The CDR3, as DNA: TGTGCCAGCTCGCCCGTACTAAACACCGGGGAGCTGTTTTTT.

This clone was counted a single time. V usage is TRBV4-2 and J usage is TRBJ2-2; no reliable D call. The CDR3 contains 14 residues. Trimming took off 4 bases at V and 4 bases at J, with 10 bases between the two ends. Germline V gene data show CDR1 as LGHNA and CDR2 as YNFKEQ. Here the CDR3 DNA reads TGTGCCAGCAGCCCCTTCGTAGGCACCGGGGAGCTGTTTTTT. Protein sequence: CASSPFVGTGELFF.

The rearrangement joins TRBV18 to TRBJ2-5; D uncertain. The V end lost 3 bases, the J end lost 5 bases, and 7 bases lay between the germline ends. The germline gives CDR1 KGHSH, CDR2 LQKENI. This CDR3 region has 12 residues. This chain's CDR3 is CASSPKEETQYF. CDR3 coding DNA: TGTGCCAGCTCACCTAAGGAGGAGACCCAGTACTTC.

The chain is built from TRBV2 and TRBJ1-2; 9 positions agree with TRBD1. Germline V CDR1 and CDR2: SNHLY, FYNNEI. The CDR3 totals 14 residues. Germline trimming cut 2 bases from V and 6 bases from J; bases unmatched to any gene: 4. CDR3 nucleotides: TGTGCCAGCAGTGAAACCCGGACAGGGGATGGCTACACCTTC. This gives the protein CASSETRTGDGYTF.

The chain links TRBV5-4 to TRBJ2-7; D ambiguous. Germline CDR1 and CDR2: SGHNT and YYREEE (reference sequence). The CDR3 is 12 residues long. The V end was cut by 2 bases, the J end by 5 bases, with 8 bases between. In DNA form, the CDR3 reads TGTGCCAGCAGCTTTCAAAGGAACGAGCAGTACTTC. Encoded protein: CASSFQRNEQYF. Based on the CDR3 plus reference TRBV5-4 and TRBJ2-7, the full variable domain is ETGVTQSPTHLIKTRGQQVTLRCSSQSGHNTVSWYQQALGQGPQFIFQYYREEENGRGNFPPRFSGLQFPNYSSELNVNALELDDSALYLCASSFQRNEQYFGPGTRLTVT.

The chain recombines TRBV7-9 with TRBJ2-3; unclear D gene. The V end lost 7 bases, the J end lost 3 bases, and 17 bases lay between the germline ends. The CDR3 has 15 amino acids. From germline, CDR1 is SEHNR and CDR2 FQNEAQ (reference sequence). Here the CDR3 reads CASISGIPVTDTQYF. The CDR3 DNA sequence: TGTGCCAGCATCTCAGGAATCCCAGTTACAGATACGCAGTATTTT.

The chain has TRBV7-8 and TRBJ2-5, with TRBD2 matching over 7 bases. The CDR3 extends over 16 amino acids. Germline CDR1 SGHVS, CDR2 FQNEAQ. Trimming removed 1 base from V and 2 bases from J; junction bases left unmatched: 7. Here the CDR3 DNA reads TGTGCCAGCAGCTTAGTTCAACGGGAGGTGCAAGAGACCCAGTACTTC. Its translation: CASSLVQREVQETQYF.